A single sample is the source of the 20 T cell receptor beta chains below, sequenced in a study of T cells in Graves' hyperthyroidism and ophthalmopathy. RNA transcripts were the template for amplifying TCR beta CDR3 regions. The HTBI primer set served for first-round RT-PCR of the TCR CDR3. TCRdb itself ran the multiplex PCR reads through MiXCR, one entry per CDR3 protein. This table has over 350,000 distinct CDR3 sequences, roughly 14% appearing once. The specimen sequenced was blood. The source is a man between 18 and 35 years old with Graves' ophthalmopathy.

This chain joins TRBV18 and TRBJ2-3; no clear D. The CDR3 is made up of 16 amino acids. The germline V gene encodes CDR1 KGHSH and CDR2 LQKENI. Trimming took off 3 bases at V and 2 bases at J, with 15 bases between the two ends. CDR3 in DNA: TGTGCCAGCTCACCTTTCCACGGCAGAAACACAGATACGCAGTATTTT. Its translation: CASSPFHGRNTDTQYF. Looking up the rest from reference TRBV18 and TRBJ2-3 gives the full variable domain: NAGVMQNPRHLVRRRGQEARLRCSPMKGHSHVYWYRQLPEEGLKFMVYLQKENIIDESGMPKERFSAEFPKEGPSILRIQQVVRGDSAAYFCASSPFHGRNTDTQYFGPGTRLTVL.

Ten or more counts support this clonotype. This sequence joins TRBV6-1 and TRBJ1-1; 7 bases agree with TRBD1. The CDR3 runs 15 residues. From germline, CDR1 is MNHNS and CDR2 SASEGT. Germline trimming cut 5 bases from V and 2 bases from J; bases unmatched to any gene: 8. DNA for the CDR3: TGTGCCAGCAGTCACCGGACAGGAGCAAACACTGAAGCTTTCTTT. Encoded protein: CASSHRTGANTEAFF.

In its sample, this clonotype was seen many times. V gene TRBV12-3 or TRBV12-4 combines with J gene TRBJ1-1; D uncertain. The CDR3 totals 13 residues. V was cut by 3 bases and J by 7 bases, with 12 bases left in between. Written as DNA, the CDR3 is TGTGCCAGCAGTTTCTCACAGACCAATGAAGCTTTCTTT. Translated, it gives CASSFSQTNEAFF.

This clonotype was recorded at least ten times. V is TRBV12-5 and J is TRBJ1-2; a weak D match, TRBD1 (5 bases). The V gene's germline CDR1 is LGHNT and CDR2 FRNRAP. Trimming took off 5 bases at V and 4 bases at J, with 14 bases between the two ends. CDR3 length equals 14 residues. The DNA for the CDR3 is TGTGCTAGTGGTCCATCCGGAGGGGTCTATGGCTACACCTTC. It specifies CASGPSGGVYGYTF. Filled out from reference TRBV12-5 and TRBJ1-2, the complete variable domain reads DARVTQTPRHKVTEMGQEVTMRCQPILGHNTVFWYRQTMMQGLELLAYFRNRAPLDDSGMPKDRFSAEMPDATLATLKIQPSEPRDSAVYFCASGPSGGVYGYTFGSGTRLTVV.

In this sample, this clonotype turned up a few times. The gene calls are TRBV27 and TRBJ2-5, with a tentative D call TRBD2 (5 bases). The CDR3 sequence is 16 residues long. V was pared by 6 bases and J by 5 bases, with 22 bases between. The germline CDR1 and CDR2 sequences are MNHEY and SMNVEV (reference sequence). The CDR3 is CASSEVGVGWRETQYF. In DNA form, the CDR3 reads TGTGCCAGCAGCGAAGTCGGGGTCGGGTGGCGGGAGACCCAGTACTTC.

There are a few counts of this clonotype. The chain combines TRBV19 with TRBJ1-2; tentative D call: TRBD1 (5 bases). From germline, CDR1 is LNHDA and CDR2 SQIVND (reference sequence). The CDR3 has 13 residues. V gave up 3 bases and J gave up 6 bases, with 11 bases separating them. The CDR3: CASSMWGKDGYTF. Here the CDR3 DNA reads TGTGCCAGTAGTATGTGGGGGAAGGATGGCTACACCTTC.

CDR3 protein: CASSEQTGDQPQHF. The CDR3 nucleotides are TGTGCCAGCAGTGAACAGACAGGGGATCAGCCCCAGCATTTT. V usage is TRBV6-4 and J usage is TRBJ1-5, with TRBD1 matching 8 bases. CDR1 is MRHNA and CDR2 is SNTAGT in the germline V gene. With 3 bases clipped from V and 5 bases from J, the junction kept 3 bases outside the gene matches. The CDR3 is made up of 14 amino acids.

Ten or more counts support this clonotype. The chain recombines TRBV2 with TRBJ2-3; unclear D gene. Germline lookup yields CDR1 SNHLY and CDR2 FYNNEI. The CDR3 spans 13 residues. Trimming stripped 3 bases from V and 5 bases from J, with 9 bases between. This chain's CDR3 is CASSDRTGDTQYF. CDR3 DNA sequence: TGTGCCAGCAGTGATAGAACGGGAGATACGCAGTATTTT.

There are many counts of this clonotype. The chain employs TRBV24-1 and TRBJ1-5; 7 bases are a match to TRBD1. J was trimmed by 4 bases and V by 7 bases; bases with no gene match: 9. The CDR3 runs to 15 residues. CDR1 and CDR2 from the germline V gene are KGHDR and SFDVKD. The CDR3 here is CATSSTGAGNQPQHF. The CDR3 DNA reads as TGTGCCACCAGCAGCACAGGGGCTGGGAATCAGCCCCAGCATTTT.

The rearrangement links TRBV7-9 to TRBJ2-5; 12 bases map to TRBD1. This CDR3 has 15 amino acids. Trimming cost V 4 bases and J 5 bases; bases outside gene matches: 5. Germline assignment: CDR1 SEHNR and CDR2 FQNEAQ (reference sequence). The DNA of the CDR3 is TGTGCCAGCAGCTCTTGGGACAGGGGGCTGGAGACCCAGTACTTC. Translating gives CASSSWDRGLETQYF.

This clonotype has at least ten counts. The V call is TRBV27, the J call TRBJ2-5, with D uncertain. Looked up from germline, CDR1 is MNHEY and CDR2 is SMNVEV (reference sequence). This CDR3 spans 15 amino acids. Trimming took off 6 bases at V and 5 bases at J, with 19 bases between the two ends. The CDR3 sequence: CASRMTLSPLETQYF. The CDR3 nucleotides are TGTGCCAGCAGGATGACCCTTTCCCCCTTGGAGACCCAGTACTTC.

Ten or more counts support this clonotype. The chain has TRBV7-9 and TRBJ2-5; TRBD1 aligns across 9 bases. The CDR3 contains 16 residues. Germline trimming cut 3 bases from V and 3 bases from J; bases unmatched to any gene: 8. Germline V gene data show CDR1 as SEHNR and CDR2 as FQNEAQ (reference sequence). Written as DNA, the CDR3 is TGTGCCAGCAGCTTGATCCGACAGGGGGTGGAAGAGACCCAGTACTTC. Protein product: CASSLIRQGVEETQYF.

This clonotype was counted many times. The genes are TRBV5-1 and TRBJ1-1; weak D call: TRBD1 (5 bases). The CDR3 loop spans 14 amino acids. Per the germline V gene, CDR1 is SGHRS and CDR2 is YFSETQ. V lost 4 bases and J 0 bases, leaving 10 bases between the germline ends. CDR3 sequence: CASSVGTVNTEAFF. The CDR3 DNA follows: TGCGCCAGCAGCGTGGGGACGGTGAACACTGAAGCTTTCTTT.

Ten or more counts support this clonotype. The chain recombines TRBV12-3 or TRBV12-4 with TRBJ1-1; D gene unclear. The CDR3 has 13 amino acids. The V gene lost 5 bases and the J gene lost 3 bases, with 10 bases spanning the gap. DNA for the CDR3: TGTGCCAGCAGTCACTTACTCGACACTGAAGCTTTCTTT. Its protein is CASSHLLDTEAFF.

This clonotype was recorded at least ten times. This chain links TRBV20-1 with TRBJ2-4; no firm D call. Looked up from germline, CDR1 is DFQATT and CDR2 is SNEGSKA (reference sequence). Trimming cost V 3 bases and J 5 bases, with 5 bases left between them. CDR3 length: 11 residues. CDR3 in amino acids: CSASPQNIQYF. In DNA form, the CDR3 reads TGCAGTGCTAGTCCCCAAAACATTCAGTACTTC.

V usage is TRBV7-2 and J usage is TRBJ2-5, with 10 bases lining up with TRBD2. CDR1 SGHTA and CDR2 FQGNSA come from the germline V gene. Germline trimming cut 8 bases from V and 6 bases from J; bases unmatched to any gene: 15. The CDR3 length is 16 residues. CDR3 sequence reads: CASSPPSSGSRKTQYF. The CDR3 DNA sequence: TGTGCCAGCTCACCACCGTCTAGCGGGAGCCGGAAGACCCAGTACTTC.

In this sample, this clonotype turned up many times. The junction departs from the called germline gene at one end, perhaps through a read error. The V and J genes are TRBV13 and TRBJ2-7; the D call may be TRBD1 or TRBD2 (6 bases each). Germline CDR1 is PRHDT and CDR2 is FYEKMQ (reference sequence). The CDR3 has 15 amino acids. The DNA for the CDR3 is TGTGCCAGCAGCCTAGGGGGATTGTGGGGGGACGAGCAGTACTTC. Translated, it gives CASSLGGLWGDEQYF.

This clonotype appeared a few times. This chain links TRBV6-1 with TRBJ2-2, with 10 nucleotides matching TRBD2. The length of the CDR3 is 17 residues. V trimming: 5 bases; J trimming: 0 bases; junction bases outside the gene matches: 6. Germline V gene data show CDR1 as MNHNS and CDR2 as SASEGT. As DNA, the CDR3 is TGTGCCAGCAGTTCAGGACTAGCGGTGACGAACACCGGGGAGCTGTTTTTT. Translating it yields CASSSGLAVTNTGELFF.

This clonotype appeared many times. J is TRBJ2-1 and V is TRBV6-2 or TRBV6-3; D gene ambiguous. The CDR3 has 17 amino acids. Germline CDR1 MNHEY, CDR2 SVGEGT. Trimming took 4 bases from V and 0 from J, leaving 16 bases between them. The CDR3 nucleotides read TGTGCCAGCAGTTCGGACCCTGACTCGAGCTCCTACAATGAGCAGTTCTTC. It encodes CASSSDPDSSSYNEQFF.

This chain's CDR3 is CASSLVSGALYEQYF. The CDR3, as DNA: TGTGCCAGCAGCTTAGTCTCAGGCGCGTTATACGAGCAGTACTTC. The V gene is TRBV7-8, the J gene TRBJ2-7; unclear D gene. The germline gives CDR1 SGHVS, CDR2 FQNEAQ. Between the trimmed V and J ends, which lost 1 base and 4 bases, there was a span of 14 bases. This CDR3 is built from 15 residues.